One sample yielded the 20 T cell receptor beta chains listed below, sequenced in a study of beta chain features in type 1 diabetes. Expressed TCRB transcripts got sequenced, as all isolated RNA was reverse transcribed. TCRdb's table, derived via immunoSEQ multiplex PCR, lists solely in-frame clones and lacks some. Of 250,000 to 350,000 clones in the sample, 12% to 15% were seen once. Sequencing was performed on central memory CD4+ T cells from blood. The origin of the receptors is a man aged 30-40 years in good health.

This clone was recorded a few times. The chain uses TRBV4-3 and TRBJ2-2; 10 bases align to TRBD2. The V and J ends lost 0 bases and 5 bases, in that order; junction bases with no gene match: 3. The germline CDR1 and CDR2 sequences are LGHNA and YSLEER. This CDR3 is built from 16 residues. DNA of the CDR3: TGCGCCAGCAGCCAAGACCGGGGACTAGCGACCGGGGAGCTGTTTTTT. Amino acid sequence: CASSQDRGLATGELFF.

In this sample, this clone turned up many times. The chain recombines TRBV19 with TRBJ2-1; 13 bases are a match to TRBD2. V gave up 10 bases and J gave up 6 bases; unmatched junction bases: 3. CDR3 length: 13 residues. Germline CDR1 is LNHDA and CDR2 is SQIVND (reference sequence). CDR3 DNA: TGTGCCACTCGACTAGCGGGAGGCAATGAGCAGTTCTTC. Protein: CATRLAGGNEQFF.

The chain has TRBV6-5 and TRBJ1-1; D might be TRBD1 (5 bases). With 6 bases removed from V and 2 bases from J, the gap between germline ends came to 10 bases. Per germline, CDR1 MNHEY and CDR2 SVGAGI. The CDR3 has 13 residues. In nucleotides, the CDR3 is TGTGCCAGCAGGGGGGGAGGCAACACTGAAGCTTTCTTT. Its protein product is CASRGGGNTEAFF.

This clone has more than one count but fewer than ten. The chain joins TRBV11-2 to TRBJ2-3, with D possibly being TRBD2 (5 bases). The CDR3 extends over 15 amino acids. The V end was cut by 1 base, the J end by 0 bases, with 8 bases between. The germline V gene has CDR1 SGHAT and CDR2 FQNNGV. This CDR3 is CASSLARLSTDTQYF. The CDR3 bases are TGTGCCAGCAGCTTAGCGAGACTAAGCACAGATACGCAGTATTTT. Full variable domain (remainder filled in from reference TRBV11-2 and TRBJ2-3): EAGVAQSPRYKIIEKRQSVAFWCNPISGHATLYWYQQILGQGPKLLIQFQNNGVVDDSQLPKDRFSAERLKGVDSTLKIQPAKLEDSAVYLCASSLARLSTDTQYFGPGTRLTVL.

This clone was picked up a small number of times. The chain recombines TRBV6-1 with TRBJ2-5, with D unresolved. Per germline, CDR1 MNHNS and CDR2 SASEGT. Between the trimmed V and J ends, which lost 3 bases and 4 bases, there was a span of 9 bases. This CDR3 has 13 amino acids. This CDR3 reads CASSDGLGETQYF. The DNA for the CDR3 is TGTGCCAGCAGTGATGGCTTAGGAGAGACCCAGTACTTC.

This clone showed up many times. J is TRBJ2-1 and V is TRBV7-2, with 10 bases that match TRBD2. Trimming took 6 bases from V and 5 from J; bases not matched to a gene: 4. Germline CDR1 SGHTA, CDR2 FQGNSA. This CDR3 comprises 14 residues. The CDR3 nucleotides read TGTGCCAGCAGACCTACTAGCGGGGACAATGAGCAGTTCTTC. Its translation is CASRPTSGDNEQFF.

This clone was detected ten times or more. The CDR3 here is CASSTGRTGELFF. The CDR3 nucleotides read TGTGCCAGCAGCACAGGTCGGACCGGGGAGCTGTTTTTT. This chain uses TRBV9 with TRBJ2-2; possible D gene TRBD1, 5 bases. The V gene's germline CDR1 is SGDLS and CDR2 YYNGEE. The ends were cut back, 4 bases at V and 5 bases at J, with 9 bases in the middle. CDR3 length: 13 amino acids.

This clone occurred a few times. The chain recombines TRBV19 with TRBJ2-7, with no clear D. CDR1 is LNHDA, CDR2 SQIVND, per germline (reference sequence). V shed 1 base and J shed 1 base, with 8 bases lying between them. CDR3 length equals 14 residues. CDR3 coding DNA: TGTGCCAGTAGTATAGCTTCGCAGTCCTACGAGCAGTACTTC. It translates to CASSIASQSYEQYF.

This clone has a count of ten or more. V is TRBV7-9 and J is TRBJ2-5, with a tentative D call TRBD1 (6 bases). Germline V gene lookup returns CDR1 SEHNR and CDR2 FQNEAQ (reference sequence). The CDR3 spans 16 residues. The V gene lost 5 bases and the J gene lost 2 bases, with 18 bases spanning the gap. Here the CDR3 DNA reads TGTGCCAGCAGCCTTCGTCGGACAGCCCAACAAGAGACCCAGTACTTC. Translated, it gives CASSLRRTAQQETQYF. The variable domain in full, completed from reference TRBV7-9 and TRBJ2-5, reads DTGVSQNPRHKITKRGQNVTFRCDPISEHNRLYWYRQTLGQGPEFLTYFQNEAQLEKSRLLSDRFSAERPKGSFSTLEIQRTEQGDSAMYLCASSLRRTAQQETQYFGPGTRLLVL.

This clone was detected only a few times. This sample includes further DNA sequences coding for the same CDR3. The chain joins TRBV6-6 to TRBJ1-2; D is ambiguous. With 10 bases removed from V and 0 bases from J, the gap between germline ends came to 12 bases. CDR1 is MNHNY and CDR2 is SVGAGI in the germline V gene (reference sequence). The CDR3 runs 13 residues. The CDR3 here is CATPEGANYGYTF. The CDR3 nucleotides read TGTGCCACCCCGGAAGGAGCTAACTATGGCTACACCTTC.

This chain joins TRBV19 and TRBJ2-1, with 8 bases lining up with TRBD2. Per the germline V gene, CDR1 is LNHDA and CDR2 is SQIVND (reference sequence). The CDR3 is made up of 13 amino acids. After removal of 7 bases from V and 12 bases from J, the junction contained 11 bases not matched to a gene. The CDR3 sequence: CASTGLAGYGQFF. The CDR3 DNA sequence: TGTGCCAGTACAGGGCTAGCGGGTTATGGGCAGTTCTTC.

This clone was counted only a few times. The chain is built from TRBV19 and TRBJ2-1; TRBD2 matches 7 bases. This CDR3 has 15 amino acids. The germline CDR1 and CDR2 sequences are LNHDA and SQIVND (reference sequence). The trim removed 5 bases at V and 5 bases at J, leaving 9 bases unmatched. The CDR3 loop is CASSVERGRHNEQFF. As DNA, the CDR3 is TGTGCCAGTAGTGTCGAGCGGGGCAGACACAATGAGCAGTTCTTC.

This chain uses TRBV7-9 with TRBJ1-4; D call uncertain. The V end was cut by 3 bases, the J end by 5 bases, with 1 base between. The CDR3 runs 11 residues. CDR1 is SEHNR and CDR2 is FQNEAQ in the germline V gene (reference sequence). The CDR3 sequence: CASSFNEKLFF. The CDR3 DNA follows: TGTGCCAGCAGCTTCAATGAAAAACTGTTTTTT.

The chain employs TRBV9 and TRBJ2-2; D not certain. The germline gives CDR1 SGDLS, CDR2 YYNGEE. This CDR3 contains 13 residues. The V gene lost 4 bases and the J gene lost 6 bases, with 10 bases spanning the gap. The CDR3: CASSNAGSGELFF. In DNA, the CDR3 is TGTGCCAGCAGCAACGCCGGGTCCGGGGAGCTGTTTTTT. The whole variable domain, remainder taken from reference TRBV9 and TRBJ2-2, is DSGVTQTPKHLITATGQRVTLRCSPRSGDLSVYWYQQSLDQGLQFLIQYYNGEERAKGNILERFSAQQFPDLHSELNLSSLELGDSALYFCASSNAGSGELFFGEGSRLTVL.

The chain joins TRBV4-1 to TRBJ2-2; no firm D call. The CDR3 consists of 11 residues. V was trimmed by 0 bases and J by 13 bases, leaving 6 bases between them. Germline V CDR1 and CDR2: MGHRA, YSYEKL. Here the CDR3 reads CASSQDHWLFF. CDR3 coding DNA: TGCGCCAGCAGCCAAGACCACTGGCTGTTTTTT.

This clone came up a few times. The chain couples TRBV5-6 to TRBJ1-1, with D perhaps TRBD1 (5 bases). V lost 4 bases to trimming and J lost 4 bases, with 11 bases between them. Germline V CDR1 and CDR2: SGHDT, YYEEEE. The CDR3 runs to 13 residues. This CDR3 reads CASSMGGFTEAFF. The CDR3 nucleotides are TGTGCCAGCAGCATGGGGGGGTTCACTGAAGCTTTCTTT.

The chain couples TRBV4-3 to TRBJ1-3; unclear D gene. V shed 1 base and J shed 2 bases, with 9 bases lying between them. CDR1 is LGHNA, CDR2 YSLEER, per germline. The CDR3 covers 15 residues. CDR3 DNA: TGCGCCAGCAGCCAAGGGACTGCCACTGGAAACACCATATATTTT. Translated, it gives CASSQGTATGNTIYF.

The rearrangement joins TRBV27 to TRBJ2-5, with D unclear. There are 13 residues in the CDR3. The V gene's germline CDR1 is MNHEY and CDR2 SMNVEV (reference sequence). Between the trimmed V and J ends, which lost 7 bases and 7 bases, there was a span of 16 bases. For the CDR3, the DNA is TGTGCCAGCAAGAAGGGTGGGCGCGGGACCCAGTACTTC. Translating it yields CASKKGGRGTQYF.

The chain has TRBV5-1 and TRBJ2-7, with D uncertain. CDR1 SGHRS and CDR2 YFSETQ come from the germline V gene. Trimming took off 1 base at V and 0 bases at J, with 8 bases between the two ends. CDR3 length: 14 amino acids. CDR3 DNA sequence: TGCGCCAGCAGCTTGTTGGCTACCTCCTACGAGCAGTACTTC. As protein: CASSLLATSYEQYF. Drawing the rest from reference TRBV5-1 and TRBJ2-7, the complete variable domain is KAGVTQTPRYLIKTRGQQVTLSCSPISGHRSVSWYQQTPGQGLQFLFEYFSETQRNKGNFPGRFSGRQFSNSRSEMNVSTLELGDSALYLCASSLLATSYEQYFGPGTRLTVT.

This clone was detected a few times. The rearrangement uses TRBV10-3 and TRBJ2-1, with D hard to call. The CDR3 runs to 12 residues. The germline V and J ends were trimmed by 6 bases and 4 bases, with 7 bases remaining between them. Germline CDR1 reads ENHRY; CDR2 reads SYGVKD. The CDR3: CAISAPYNEQFF. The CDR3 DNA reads TGTGCCATCAGCGCGCCTTACAATGAGCAGTTCTTC.